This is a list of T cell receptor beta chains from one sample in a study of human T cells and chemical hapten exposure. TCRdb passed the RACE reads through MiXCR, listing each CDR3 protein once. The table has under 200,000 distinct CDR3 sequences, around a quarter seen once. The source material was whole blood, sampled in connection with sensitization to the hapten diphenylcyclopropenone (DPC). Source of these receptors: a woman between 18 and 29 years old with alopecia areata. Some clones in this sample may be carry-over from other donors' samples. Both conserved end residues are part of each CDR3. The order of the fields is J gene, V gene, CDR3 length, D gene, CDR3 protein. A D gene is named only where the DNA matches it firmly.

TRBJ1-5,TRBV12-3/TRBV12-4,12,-,CASSFEGWVQHF
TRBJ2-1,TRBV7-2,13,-,CASSLVGFNEQFF
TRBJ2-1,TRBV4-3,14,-,CASSQELAGNEQFF
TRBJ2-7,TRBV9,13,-,CASSVASTYEQYF
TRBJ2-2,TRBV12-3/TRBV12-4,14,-,CASSSPSPTGELFF
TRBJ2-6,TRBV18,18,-,CASSPWGRDFSGANVLTF
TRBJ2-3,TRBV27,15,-,CASSPTTGITDTQYF
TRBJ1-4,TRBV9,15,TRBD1,CASSPSTGGGEKLFF
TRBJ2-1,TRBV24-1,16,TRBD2,CATSDFETSGSHEQFF
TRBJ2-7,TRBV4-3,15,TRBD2,CASSQDLLAGAEQYF
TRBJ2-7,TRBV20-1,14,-,CSARSGNSDYEQYF
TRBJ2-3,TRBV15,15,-,CATSRGGEAADTQYF
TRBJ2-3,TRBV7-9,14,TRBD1,CASSTGGFVDTQYF
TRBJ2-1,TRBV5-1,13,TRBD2,CASSFREDGEQFF
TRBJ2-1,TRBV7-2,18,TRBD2,CASSIGTSGRGSYNEQFF
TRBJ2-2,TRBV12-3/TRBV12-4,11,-,CASGQTGELFF
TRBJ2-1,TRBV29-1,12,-,CSVDLGWGAQFF
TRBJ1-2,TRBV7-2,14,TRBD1,CASSPDRGRYGYTF
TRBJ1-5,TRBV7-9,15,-,CASSPDWGSNQPQHF
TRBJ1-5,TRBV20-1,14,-,CSVRQGEGNQPQHF
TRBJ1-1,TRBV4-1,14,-,CANSQSRQNTEAFF
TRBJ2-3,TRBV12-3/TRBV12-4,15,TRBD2,CASSLMGLGTDTQYF
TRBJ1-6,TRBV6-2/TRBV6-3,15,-,CASRLPDRLNSPLHF
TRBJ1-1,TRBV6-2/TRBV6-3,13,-,CASSKGLGTEAFF
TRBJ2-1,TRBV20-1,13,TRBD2,CSRPGLDYNEQFF
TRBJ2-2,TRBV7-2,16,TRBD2,CASSFTSGSGTGELFF
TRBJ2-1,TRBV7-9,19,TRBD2,CASSLVPSGRVANYNEQFF
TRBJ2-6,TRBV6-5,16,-,CASSRTASSGANVLTF
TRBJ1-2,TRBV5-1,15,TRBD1,CASSPRTGGANGYTF
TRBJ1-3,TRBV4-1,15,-,CASSQVMTAGNTIYF
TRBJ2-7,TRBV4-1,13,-,CASSQGATYEQYF
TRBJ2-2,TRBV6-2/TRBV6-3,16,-,CASSFQGGRNTGELFF
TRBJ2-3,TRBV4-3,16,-,CASSQVWARDTDTQYF
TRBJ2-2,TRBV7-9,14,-,CASSLEGLSGELFF
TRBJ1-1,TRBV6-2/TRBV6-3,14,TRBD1,CASSLDRGYTEAFF
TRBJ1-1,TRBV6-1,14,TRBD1,CASSAGGEFEKAFF
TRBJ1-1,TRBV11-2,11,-,CASLASTEAFF
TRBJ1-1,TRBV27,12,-,CASRGASREAFF
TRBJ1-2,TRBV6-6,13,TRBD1,CASSYRTGDGYTF
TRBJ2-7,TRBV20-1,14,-,CSAARDSRSYEQYF
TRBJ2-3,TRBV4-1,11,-,CASSQEGTQYF
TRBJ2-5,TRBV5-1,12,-,CASSKYQETQYF
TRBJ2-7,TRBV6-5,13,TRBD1,CASSLDRDYEQYF
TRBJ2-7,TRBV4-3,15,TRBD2,CASSQDGTSDYEQYF
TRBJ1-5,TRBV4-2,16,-,CASSQDFRQVYQPQHF
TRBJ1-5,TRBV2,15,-,CASRPQGRGNQPQHF
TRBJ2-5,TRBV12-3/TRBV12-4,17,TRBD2,CASSLGTSSSPKKTQYF
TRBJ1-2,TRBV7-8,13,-,CASSLSGAHGYTF
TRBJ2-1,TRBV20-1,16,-,CSASVLERSSYNEQFF
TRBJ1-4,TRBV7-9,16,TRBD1,CASSGNRQGAREKLFF
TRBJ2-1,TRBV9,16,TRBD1,CASSVDQDRLYNEQFF
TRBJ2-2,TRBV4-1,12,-,CASSPQVGELFF
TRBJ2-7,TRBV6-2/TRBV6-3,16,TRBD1,CASSYSDREISYEQYF
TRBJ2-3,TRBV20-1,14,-,CSASGREGTDTQYF
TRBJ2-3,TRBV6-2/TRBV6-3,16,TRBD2,CASSSPRLAARNTQYF